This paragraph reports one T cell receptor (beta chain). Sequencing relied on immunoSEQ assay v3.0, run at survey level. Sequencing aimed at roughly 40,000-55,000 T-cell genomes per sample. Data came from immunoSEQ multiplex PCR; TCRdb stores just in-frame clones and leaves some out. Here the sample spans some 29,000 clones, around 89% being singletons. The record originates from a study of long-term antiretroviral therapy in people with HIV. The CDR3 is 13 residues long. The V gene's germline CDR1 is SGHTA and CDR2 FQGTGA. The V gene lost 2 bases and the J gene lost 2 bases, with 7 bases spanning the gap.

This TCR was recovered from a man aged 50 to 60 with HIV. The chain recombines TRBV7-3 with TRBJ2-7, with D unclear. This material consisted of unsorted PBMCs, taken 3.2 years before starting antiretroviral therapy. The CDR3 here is CASSLGEAYEQYF. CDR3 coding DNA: TGTGCCAGCAGCTTAGGCGAGGCCTACGAGCAGTACTTC. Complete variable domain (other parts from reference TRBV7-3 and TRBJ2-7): GAGVSQTPSNKVTEKGKYVELRCDPISGHTALYWYRQSLGQGPEFLIYFQGTGAADDSGLPNDRFFAVRPEGSVSTLKIQRTERGDSAVYLCASSLGEAYEQYFGPGTRLTVT.